This T cell receptor beta chain appears in the sequencing data of a study of vaccination effects on CD4 cells after COVID-19. On this clone: Its antigen remains unknown.

Ahead of sequencing, the ViraFEST assay grew antigen-specific CD4+ T cells using viral peptide pools. After roughly 11 days in culture, the CD4+ T cells were isolated. Here immunoSEQ multiplex PCR was the method, and the copy in TCRdb shows in-frame clones only, minus some. Of tens of thousands of clones listed, around 75% are singletons. J gave up 6 bases and V 3 bases, and 6 bases lay outside the gene matches. This CDR3 has 17 amino acids. Looked up from germline, CDR1 is KGHDR and CDR2 is SFDVKD. V is TRBV24-1 and J is TRBJ2-1; 14 bases map to TRBD2. The TCR sequence derives from a human donor who received a COVID-19 vaccine. The starting material was CD4+ T cells from PBMCs cultured with HCoV-229E spike peptides, obtained before COVID-19 vaccination. The CDR3 region has the DNA TGTGCCACCAGTGATCGACTAGCGGGGGGGCATGGCAATGAGCAGTTCTTC. It codes for CATSDRLAGGHGNEQFF.